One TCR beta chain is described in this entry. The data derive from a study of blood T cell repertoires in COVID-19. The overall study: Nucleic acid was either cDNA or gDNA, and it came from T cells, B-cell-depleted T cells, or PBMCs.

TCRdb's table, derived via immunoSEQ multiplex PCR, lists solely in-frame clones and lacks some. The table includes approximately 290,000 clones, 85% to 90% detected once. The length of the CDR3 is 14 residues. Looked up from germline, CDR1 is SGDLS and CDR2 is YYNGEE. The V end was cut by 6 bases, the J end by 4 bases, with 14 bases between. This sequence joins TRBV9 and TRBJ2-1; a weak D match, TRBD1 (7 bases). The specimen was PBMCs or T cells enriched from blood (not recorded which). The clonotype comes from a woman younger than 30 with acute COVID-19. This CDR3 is CASKQGEEYNEQFF. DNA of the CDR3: TGTGCCAGCAAGCAGGGGGAGGAATACAATGAGCAGTTCTTC.